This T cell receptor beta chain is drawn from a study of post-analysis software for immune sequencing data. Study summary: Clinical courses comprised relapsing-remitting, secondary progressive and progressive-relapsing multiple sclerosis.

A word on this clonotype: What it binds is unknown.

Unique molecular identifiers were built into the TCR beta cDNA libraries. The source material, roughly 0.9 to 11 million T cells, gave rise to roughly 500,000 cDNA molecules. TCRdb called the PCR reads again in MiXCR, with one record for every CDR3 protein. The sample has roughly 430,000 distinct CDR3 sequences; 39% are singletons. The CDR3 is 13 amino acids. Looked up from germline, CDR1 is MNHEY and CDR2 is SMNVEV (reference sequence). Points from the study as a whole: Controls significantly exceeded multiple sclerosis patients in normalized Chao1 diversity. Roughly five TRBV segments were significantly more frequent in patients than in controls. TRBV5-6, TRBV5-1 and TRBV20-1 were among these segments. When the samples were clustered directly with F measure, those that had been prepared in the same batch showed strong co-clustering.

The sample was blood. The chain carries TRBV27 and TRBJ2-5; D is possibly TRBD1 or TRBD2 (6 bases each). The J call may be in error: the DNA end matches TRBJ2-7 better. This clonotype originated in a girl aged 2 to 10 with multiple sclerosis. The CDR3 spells CASRLGGTYEQYF. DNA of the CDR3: TGTGCCAGCAGGCTAGGGGGGACCTACGAGCAGTACTTC.